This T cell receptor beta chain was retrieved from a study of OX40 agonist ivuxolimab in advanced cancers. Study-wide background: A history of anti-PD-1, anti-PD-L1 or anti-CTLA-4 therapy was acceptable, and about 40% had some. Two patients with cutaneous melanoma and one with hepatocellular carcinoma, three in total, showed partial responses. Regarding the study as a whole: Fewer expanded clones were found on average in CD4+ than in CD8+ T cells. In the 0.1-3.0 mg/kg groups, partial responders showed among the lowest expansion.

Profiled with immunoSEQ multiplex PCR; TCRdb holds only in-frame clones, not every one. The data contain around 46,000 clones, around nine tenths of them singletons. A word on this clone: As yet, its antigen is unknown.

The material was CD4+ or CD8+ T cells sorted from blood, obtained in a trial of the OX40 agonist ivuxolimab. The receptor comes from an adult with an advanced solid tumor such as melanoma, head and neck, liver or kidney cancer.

The CDR3 protein is CASSLPRGGSTDTQYF. CDR3 nucleotides: TGTGCCAGCAGCTTACCCCGCGGGGGCTCCACAGATACGCAGTATTTT. The chain carries TRBV7-9 and TRBJ2-3; perhaps TRBD2 as D (7 bases). The V gene's germline CDR1 is SEHNR and CDR2 FQNEAQ (reference sequence). V was pared by 2 bases and J by 2 bases, with 14 bases between. This CDR3 has 16 amino acids.